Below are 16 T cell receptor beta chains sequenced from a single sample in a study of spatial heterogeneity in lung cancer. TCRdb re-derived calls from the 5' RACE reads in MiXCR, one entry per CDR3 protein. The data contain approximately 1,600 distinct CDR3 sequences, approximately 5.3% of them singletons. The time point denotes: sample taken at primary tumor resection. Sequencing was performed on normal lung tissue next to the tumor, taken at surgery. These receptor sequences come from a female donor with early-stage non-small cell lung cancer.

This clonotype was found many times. Here the CDR3 reads CASSFGWGNQPQHF. The CDR3 DNA reads as TGTGCCAGCAGTTTCGGATGGGGCAATCAGCCCCAGCATTTT. The gene calls are TRBV28 and TRBJ1-5; D call uncertain. The CDR3 is 14 residues long. Trimming shortened V by 3 bases and J by 2 bases, and 8 bases separated the two germline ends. Germline V gene data show CDR1 as MDHEN and CDR2 as SYDVKM.

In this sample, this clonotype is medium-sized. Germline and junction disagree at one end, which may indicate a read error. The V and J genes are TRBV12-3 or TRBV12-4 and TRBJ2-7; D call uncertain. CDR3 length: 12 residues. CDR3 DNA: TGTGCCAGCACCTTATCCGGGTCCCGCCTGCACTTC. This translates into CASTLSGSRLHF.

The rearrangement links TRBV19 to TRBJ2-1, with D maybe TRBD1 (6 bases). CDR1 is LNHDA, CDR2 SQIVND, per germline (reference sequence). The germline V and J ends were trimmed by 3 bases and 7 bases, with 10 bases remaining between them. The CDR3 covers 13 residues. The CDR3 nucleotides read TGTGCCAGTAGTATTAGTCAGGGGAATGAGCAGTTCTTC. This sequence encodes CASSISQGNEQFF.

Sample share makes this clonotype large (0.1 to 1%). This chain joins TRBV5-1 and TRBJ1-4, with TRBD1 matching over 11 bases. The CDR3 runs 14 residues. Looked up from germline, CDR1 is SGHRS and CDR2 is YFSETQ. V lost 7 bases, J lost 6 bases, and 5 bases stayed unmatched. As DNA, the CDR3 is TGCGCCAGCGCCCGGGACAGGGGGGATGAAAAACTGTTTTTT. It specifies CASARDRGDEKLFF.

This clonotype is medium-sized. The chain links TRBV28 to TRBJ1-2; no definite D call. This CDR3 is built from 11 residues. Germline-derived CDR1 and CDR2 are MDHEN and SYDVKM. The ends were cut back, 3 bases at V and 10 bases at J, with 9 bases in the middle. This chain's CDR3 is CASSFVFAYTF. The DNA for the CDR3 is TGTGCCAGCAGTTTTGTTTTCGCCTACACCTTC.

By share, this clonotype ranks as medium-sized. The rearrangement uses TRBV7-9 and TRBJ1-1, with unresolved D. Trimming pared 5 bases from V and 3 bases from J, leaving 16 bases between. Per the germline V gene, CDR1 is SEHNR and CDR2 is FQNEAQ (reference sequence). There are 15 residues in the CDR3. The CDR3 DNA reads TGTGCCAGCAGCCCCACAAAGGCCGGGGACACTGAAGCTTTCTTT. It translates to CASSPTKAGDTEAFF.

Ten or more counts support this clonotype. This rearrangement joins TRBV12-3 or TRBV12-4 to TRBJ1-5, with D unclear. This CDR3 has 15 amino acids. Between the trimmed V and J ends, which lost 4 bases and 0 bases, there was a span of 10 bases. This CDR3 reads CASSSQEASNQPQHF. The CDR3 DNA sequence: TGTGCCAGCAGTTCACAAGAAGCTAGCAATCAGCCCCAGCATTTT.

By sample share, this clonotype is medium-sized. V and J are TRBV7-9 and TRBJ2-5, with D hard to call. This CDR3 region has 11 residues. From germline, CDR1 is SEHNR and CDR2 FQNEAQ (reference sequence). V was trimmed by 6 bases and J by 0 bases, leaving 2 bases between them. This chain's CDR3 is CASSNQETQYF. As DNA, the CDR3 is TGTGCCAGCAGTAACCAAGAGACCCAGTACTTC.

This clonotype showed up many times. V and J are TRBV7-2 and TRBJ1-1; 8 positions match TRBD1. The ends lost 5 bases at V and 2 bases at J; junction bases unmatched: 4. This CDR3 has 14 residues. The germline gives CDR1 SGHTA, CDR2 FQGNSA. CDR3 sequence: CASSTGQANTEAFF. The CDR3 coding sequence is TGTGCCAGCAGCACGGGACAGGCCAACACTGAAGCTTTCTTT.

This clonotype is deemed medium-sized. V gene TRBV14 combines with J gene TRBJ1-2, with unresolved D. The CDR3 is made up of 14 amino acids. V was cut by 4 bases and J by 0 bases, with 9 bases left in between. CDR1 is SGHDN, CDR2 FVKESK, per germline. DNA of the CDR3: TGTGCCAGCAGCCCCAGGCTTCCTAACTATGGCTACACCTTC. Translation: CASSPRLPNYGYTF.

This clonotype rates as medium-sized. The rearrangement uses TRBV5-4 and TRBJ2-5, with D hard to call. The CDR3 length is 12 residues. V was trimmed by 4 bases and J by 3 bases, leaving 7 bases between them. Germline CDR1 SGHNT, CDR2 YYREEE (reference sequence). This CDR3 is CASSGRKETQYF. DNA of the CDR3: TGTGCCAGCAGCGGCAGGAAAGAGACCCAGTACTTC.

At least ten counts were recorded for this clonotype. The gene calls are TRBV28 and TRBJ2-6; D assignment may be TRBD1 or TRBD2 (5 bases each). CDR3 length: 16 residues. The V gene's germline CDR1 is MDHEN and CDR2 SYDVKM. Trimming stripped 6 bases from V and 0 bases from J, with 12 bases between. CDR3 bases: TGTGCCAGCAGCAATGGTGGGGGCTCTGGGGCCAACGTCCTGACTTTC. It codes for CASSNGGGSGANVLTF.

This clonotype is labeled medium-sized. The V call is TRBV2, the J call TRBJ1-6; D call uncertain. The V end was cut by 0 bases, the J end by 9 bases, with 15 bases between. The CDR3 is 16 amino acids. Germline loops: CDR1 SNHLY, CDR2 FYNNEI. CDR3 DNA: TGTGCCAGCAGTGAAGCGCGGCCGGTGAGGCTTTCACCCCTCCACTTT. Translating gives CASSEARPVRLSPLHF.

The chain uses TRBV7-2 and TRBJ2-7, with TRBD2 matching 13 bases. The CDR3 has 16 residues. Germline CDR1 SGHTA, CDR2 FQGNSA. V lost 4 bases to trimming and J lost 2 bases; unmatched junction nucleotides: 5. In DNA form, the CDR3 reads TGTGCCAGCAGCTCGGGACTAGCGGGGCAAACCTACGAGCAGTACTTC. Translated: CASSSGLAGQTYEQYF.

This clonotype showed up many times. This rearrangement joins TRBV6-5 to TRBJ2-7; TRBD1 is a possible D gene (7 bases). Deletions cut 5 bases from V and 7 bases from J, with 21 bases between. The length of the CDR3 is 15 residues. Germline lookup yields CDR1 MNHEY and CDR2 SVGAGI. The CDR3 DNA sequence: TGTGCCAGCAGTAAAACTCAGGGGGGCGGAAGGGAGCAGTACTTC. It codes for CASSKTQGGGREQYF.

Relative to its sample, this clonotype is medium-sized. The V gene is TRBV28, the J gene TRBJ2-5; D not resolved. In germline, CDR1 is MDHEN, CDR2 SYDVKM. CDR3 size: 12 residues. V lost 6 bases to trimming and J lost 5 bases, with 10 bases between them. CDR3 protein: CASSHGAETQYF. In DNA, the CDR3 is TGTGCCAGCAGCCACGGAGCGGAGACCCAGTACTTC.